This T cell receptor beta chain originates from a study of shared clonotypes between healthy human individuals. Study-wide context: Donors had three CD4 naive, three CD4 memory, two CD8 naive and one CD8 memory plate apiece. Study outcomes and limitations: Some clonotypes were shared by all four sorted-subset donors, while others were not shared. The non-shared ones had lower generation probabilities than the shared ones. The study's rarefaction showed incomplete sorted-subset sequencing despite large depth.

On this clone itself: Its target is unknown.

The CDR3 sequence is 15 residues long. V gave up 5 bases and J gave up 0 bases; unmatched junction bases: 6. Germline assignment: CDR1 SNHLY and CDR2 FYNNEI. Repertoires were generated with immunoSEQ multiplex PCR, while TCRdb's copy carries only in-frame clones and drops some. The table lists some 1.1 million clones, roughly 80% of them singletons, with about 0.94% in the top ten. The source is a man in his late teens or twenties in good health. Some clones in this sample may be carry-over from other donors' samples. The source material was memory CD4+ T cells from PBMCs. Indicated subset: CD45RA-negative fraction. This sequence joins TRBV2 and TRBJ1-2; 7 nucleotides line up with TRBD1. The CDR3: CASSQDRRANYGYTF. CDR3 nucleotides: TGTGCCAGCAGTCAGGACAGGCGGGCTAACTATGGCTACACCTTC.